The next 9 T cell receptor beta chains were all read from a single sample in a study of regulatory T cells in long-lasting Graves disease (dated by TCRdb to the early 2020s). Library prep was done by multiplex PCR. The sequencer listed for this sample is Illumina HiSeq 4000. TCR beta libraries were built with iRepertoire HTBI primers and Arm-PCR amplification of CDR3 regions. TCRdb applied fastp at Q25 and MiXCR to the public reads, then kept only in-frame beta chains. Merged by CDR3 protein, the rows form single entries marked with the most common genes and DNA. The sample includes under 400,000 distinct CDR3 sequences, with over 15% observed a single time. The ten largest account for 25% to 30% of the sample. This specimen's time point label, per the study, means: newly diagnosed GD, antithyroid drugs for less than 3 months. RNA was extracted from PBMCs in TRIzol for both TCR sequencing and RNA sequencing.

The sample was also linked to a second study, of T cells in Graves' hyperthyroidism and ophthalmopathy.

This specimen consisted of peripheral blood mononuclear cells (PBMCs), obtained at new diagnosis, from a patient treated with antithyroid drugs. The receptors originated from a man aged 35-49 years with Graves disease. Donor details come from another sample of the same person, matched by shared clones.

The V call is TRBV6-5, the J call TRBJ2-5; TRBD2 matches 7 bases. The CDR3 runs 15 residues. Unmatched junction bases numbered 10, after V lost 3 bases and J lost 6 bases. Germline lookup yields CDR1 MNHEY and CDR2 SVGAGI. CDR3 DNA: TGTGCCAGCAGTTATGGGTGGGGGGGAATGAAGACCCAGTACTTC. This encodes CASSYGWGGMKTQYF.

The chain is built from TRBV7-6 and TRBJ2-7; a weak D match, TRBD2 (6 bases). The CDR3 spans 13 residues. Between the trimmed V and J ends, which lost 5 bases and 1 base, there was a span of 9 bases. The germline gives CDR1 SGHVS, CDR2 FNYEAQ. This CDR3 is CASSRRESYEQYF. The CDR3 DNA reads TGTGCCAGCAGCCGGAGGGAATCCTACGAGCAGTACTTC.

V is TRBV19 and J is TRBJ2-1; 12 positions match TRBD2. The J segment lost 6 bases and the V segment lost 6 bases, leaving 6 bases of the junction unmatched. The CDR3 is 15 residues long. Germline loops: CDR1 LNHDA, CDR2 SQIVND (reference sequence). CDR3 residues: CASSKLAGGPNEQFF. The CDR3 DNA reads as TGTGCCAGTAGCAAACTAGCGGGGGGACCCAATGAGCAGTTCTTC.

This clonotype has a count of ten or more. V and J are TRBV6-1 and TRBJ2-1; perhaps TRBD2 as D (5 bases). Germline CDR1 is MNHNS and CDR2 is SASEGT. V dropped 6 bases and J dropped 7 bases, with 13 bases sitting between them. The CDR3 totals 13 residues. As DNA, the CDR3 is TGTGCCAGCAGGAGGCAAGGGAGTAATGAGCAGTTCTTC. It yields the protein CASRRQGSNEQFF.

This clonotype was observed at least ten times. The genes are TRBV20-1 and TRBJ2-7; 11 bases align to TRBD1. There are 16 residues in the CDR3. V trimming: 0 bases; J trimming: 3 bases; junction bases outside the gene matches: 7. The germline CDR1 and CDR2 sequences are DFQATT and SNEGSKA (reference sequence). The CDR3 loop reads CSARDRRGTGGYEQYF. CDR3 nucleotide sequence: TGCAGTGCTAGAGATCGAAGAGGGACAGGGGGCTACGAGCAGTACTTC.

This clonotype occurred a few times. The CDR3 protein is CASSLVRVSGANVLTF. For the CDR3, the DNA is TGTGCCAGCAGTTTAGTGCGTGTCTCTGGGGCCAACGTCCTGACTTTC. The rearrangement links TRBV12-3 or TRBV12-4 to TRBJ2-6; D call uncertain. This CDR3 has 16 residues. V was cut by 1 base and J by 0 bases, with 7 bases left in between.

This clonotype was seen repeatedly, ten times or more. CDR3 sequence reads: CATGKEGLEAFF. CDR3 bases: TGTGCCACAGGAAAGGAGGGCCTCGAAGCTTTCTTT. V and J are TRBV19 and TRBJ1-1, with D unresolved. The CDR3 covers 12 residues. V was clipped by 10 bases and J by 8 bases, with 17 bases between them. The germline V gene has CDR1 LNHDA and CDR2 SQIVND (reference sequence).

Many counts were recorded for this clonotype. CDR3 coding DNA: TGTGCCAGCAGCTTAATCGCAGGGGACAATGAGCAGTTCTTC. Its protein product is CASSLIAGDNEQFF. The chain employs TRBV7-2 and TRBJ2-1; D might be TRBD1 (6 bases). Trimming removed 2 bases from V and 5 bases from J, with 10 bases in between. CDR3 length equals 14 residues. Germline V CDR1 and CDR2: SGHTA, FQGNSA.

This clonotype was seen many times. The chain is built from TRBV30 and TRBJ2-7; D possibly uses TRBD1 or TRBD2 (5 bases each). CDR3 size: 12 residues. Trimming took off 4 bases at V and 2 bases at J, with 9 bases between the two ends. Germline assignment: CDR1 GTSNPN and CDR2 SVGIG (reference sequence). The CDR3 DNA sequence: TGTGCCTGGAATGGGGGAACCTACGAGCAGTACTTC. Protein product: CAWNGGTYEQYF.